These T cell receptor beta chains were read from a single sample in a study of T cells in Graves' hyperthyroidism and ophthalmopathy. TCRdb independently ran MiXCR on the multiplex PCR reads; one entry per CDR3 protein. The profile shows 490,000 or so distinct CDR3 sequences, about 22% of them singletons. Sequencing was carried out using blood. These receptors all stem from a woman between 65 and 79 years old with Graves' ophthalmopathy. CDR3s include the opening cysteine and the closing phenylalanine or tryptophan. A D gene is named only where the DNA matches it firmly. Some rows mark clone size as missing; the rest say once, few, many or name a class of expanded clone.

J	D	V	size	DNA	CDR3
TRBJ1-1	.	TRBV24-1	few	TGTGCCACCAGTGATCCGGGGAAGGCTGAAGCTTTCTTT	CATSDPGKAEAFF
TRBJ2-3	TRBD2	TRBV24-1	.	TGTGCCACCAGTGAGGGACTAGCGGGCTTAGGTACGCAGTATTTT	CATSEGLAGLGTQYF
TRBJ1-1	.	TRBV20-1	many	TGCAGTGCTAGAGAACCTAACACTGAAGCTTTCTTT	CSAREPNTEAFF
TRBJ2-5	.	TRBV5-4	few	TGTGCCAGCAGCTTGGCCGGGACACTAAAAGAGACCCAGTACTTC	CASSLAGTLKETQYF
TRBJ1-5	.	TRBV29-1	.	TGCAGCGTTGGAGTGGGGGGCGTTAATCAGCCCCAGCATTTT	CSVGVGGVNQPQHF
TRBJ2-7	.	TRBV7-2	few	TGTGCCAGCAGCTTTGGGAGGCCAGCCTACGAGCAGTACTTC	CASSFGRPAYEQYF
TRBJ1-5	.	TRBV12-3/TRBV12-4	.	TGTGCCAGCAGTTTAGCAGGGCTTAGCAATCAGCCCCAGCATTTT	CASSLAGLSNQPQHF
TRBJ1-1	.	TRBV5-1	.	TGCGCCAGCAGTGGAGGGCCGGGGACTGAAGCTTTCTTT	CASSGGPGTEAFF
TRBJ1-6	.	TRBV20-1	.	TGCAGTGCTAGGGGCCAGGGGAATTCACCCCTCCACTTT	CSARGQGNSPLHF
TRBJ2-7	.	TRBV6-1	few	TGTGCCAGCAGTGAAACCCAGGGCCTTTTCGACGAGCAGTACTTC	CASSETQGLFDEQYF
TRBJ1-4	.	TRBV7-8	.	TGTGCCAGCAGCCCCGGGACTGCTCCTTCGGGGGAAAAACTGTTTTTT	CASSPGTAPSGEKLFF
TRBJ2-1	TRBD2	TRBV7-3	many	TGTGCCAGCAGCTTAGGGGCTAGCGGGAGCAATGAGCAGTTCTTC	CASSLGASGSNEQFF
TRBJ1-4	TRBD1	TRBV4-3	few	TGCGCCAGCAGCCGACAGGGGGATGAAAAACTGTTTTTT	CASSRQGDEKLFF
TRBJ2-7	.	TRBV27	many	TGTGCCAGTGGGTATTTGTCGCAGTACTTC	CASGYLSQYF
TRBJ1-5	.	TRBV10-3	few	TGTGCCGCGAGAGGAACAAATCAGCCCCAGCATTTT	CAARGTNQPQHF
TRBJ2-3	TRBD2	TRBV7-2	few	TGTGCCAGCAGCCCCGGGACTAGCGGGATGGATACGCAGTATTTT	CASSPGTSGMDTQYF
TRBJ1-1	.	TRBV5-1	.	TGCGCCAGCAGCGTTGTATGGGGGAACACTGAAGCTTTCTTT	CASSVVWGNTEAFF